This entry lists 14 T cell receptor beta chains sequenced from one sample in a study of cytomegalovirus exposure and HLA in healthy donors. A multiplex PCR was run with 60 Vbeta primers and 13 Jbeta primers. TCRdb's copy holds only in-frame clones and misses some; the assay was immunoSEQ multiplex PCR. The profile covers 150,000 to 170,000 clones, with approximately 74% appearing a single time and around 1.9% taken by the ten largest. Specimen: PBMCs. Every receptor here comes from a man aged 30 to 39 in good health and CMV-seronegative.

The chain joins TRBV13 to TRBJ1-3, with D perhaps TRBD1 (6 bases). The CDR3 sequence is 16 residues long. The germline V gene has CDR1 PRHDT and CDR2 FYEKMQ (reference sequence). The V end was cut by 0 bases, the J end by 1 base, with 10 bases between. CDR3 protein: CASSLGDRRSGNTIYF. CDR3 DNA sequence: TGTGCCAGCAGCTTAGGGGACAGACGTTCTGGAAACACCATATATTTT.

The sample holds one count of this clone. V gene TRBV28 combines with J gene TRBJ2-7; possible D gene TRBD2, 7 bases. Looked up from germline, CDR1 is MDHEN and CDR2 is SYDVKM. V was shortened by 8 bases and J by 0 bases, with 17 bases between the two germline ends. The CDR3 spans 15 residues. The CDR3 DNA reads TGTGCCAGCTCCCCTGGGGGGGGCTACTCCTACGAGCAGTACTTC. Translated: CASSPGGGYSYEQYF. The whole variable domain, remainder taken from reference TRBV28 and TRBJ2-7, is DVKVTQSSRYLVKRTGEKVFLECVQDMDHENMFWYRQDPGLGLRLIYFSYDVKMKEKGDIPEGYSVSREKKERFSLILESASTNQTSMYLCASSPGGGYSYEQYFGPGTRLTVT.

This clone was seen once. V is TRBV4-1 and J is TRBJ2-4; 7 bases agree with TRBD1. The V and J ends lost 1 base and 9 bases, in that order; junction bases with no gene match: 3. The CDR3 runs to 13 residues. Germline CDR1 is MGHRA and CDR2 is YSYEKL. The chain's CDR3 is CASSQVGQIIQYF. CDR3 bases: TGCGCCAGCAGCCAAGTGGGACAGATCATTCAGTACTTC.

The chain uses TRBV1 and TRBJ2-3; TRBD2 is the table's D call, not checked against the DNA. TRBV1 corresponds to a pseudogene. The CDR3 sequence is 16 residues long. As DNA, the CDR3 is TGCACCAGCAGTCCCCCTCGCGGGGGGAGCACAGATACGCAGTATTTT. It codes for CTSSPPRGGSTDTQYF.

The chain couples TRBV10-1 to TRBJ1-2; 7 positions match TRBD1. This CDR3 is built from 14 residues. The ends lost 7 bases at V and 4 bases at J; junction bases unmatched: 9. Germline V gene sequence: CDR1 WNHNN, CDR2 SYGVQD (reference sequence). CDR3 amino acids: CASTHPTGSYGYTF. The DNA for the CDR3 is TGCGCCAGCACTCACCCGACAGGGAGCTATGGCTACACCTTC.

This clone was counted only a few times. The chain carries TRBV27 and TRBJ2-7, with TRBD1 as a possible D gene (5 bases). Germline V gene lookup returns CDR1 MNHEY and CDR2 SMNVEV (reference sequence). The CDR3 length is 15 residues. Trimming removed 3 bases from V and 3 bases from J, with 15 bases in between. The CDR3 region is CASSFSTVYDYEQYF. The CDR3 DNA sequence: TGTGCCAGCAGTTTTTCGACAGTCTATGACTACGAGCAGTACTTC.

The chain recombines TRBV30 with TRBJ1-4; D may be TRBD1 (6 bases). The CDR3 length is 13 residues. Per germline, CDR1 GTSNPN and CDR2 SVGIG (reference sequence). V lost 3 bases, J lost 9 bases, and 14 bases lay in between. Written as DNA, the CDR3 is TGTGCCTGGAGCGCTCACAGGGTTCAAAAACTGTTTTTT. It encodes CAWSAHRVQKLFF. Looking up the rest from reference TRBV30 and TRBJ1-4 gives the full variable domain: SQTIHQWPATLVQPVGSPLSLECTVEGTSNPNLYWYRQAAGRGLQLLFYSVGIGQISSEVPQNLSASRPQDRQFILSSKKLLLSDSGFYLCAWSAHRVQKLFFGSGTQLSVL.

The chain employs TRBV29-1 and TRBJ2-7; 10 bases are a match to TRBD1. The ends lost 1 base at V and 7 bases at J; junction bases unmatched: 4. Germline V gives CDR1 SQVTM, CDR2 ANQGSEA. This CDR3 contains 13 residues. CDR3: CSVEVGQGWEQYF. As DNA, the CDR3 is TGCAGCGTTGAAGTGGGACAGGGGTGGGAGCAGTACTTC.

This clone has just a few counts. J is TRBJ2-2 and V is TRBV29-1, with TRBD1 identical over 7 bases. This CDR3 region has 13 residues. Germline trimming cut 7 bases from V and 4 bases from J; bases unmatched to any gene: 6. CDR1 is SQVTM and CDR2 is ANQGSEA in the germline V gene. CDR3 amino acids: CSARTGTTGELFF. DNA for the CDR3: TGCAGCGCCCGGACAGGAACCACCGGGGAGCTGTTTTTT.

V is TRBV18 and J is TRBJ1-2; no clear D gene. V gave up 3 bases and J gave up 8 bases, with 13 bases separating them. The germline gives CDR1 KGHSH, CDR2 LQKENI. CDR3 length equals 13 residues. In DNA, the CDR3 is TGTGCCAGCTCACCGTCAGACTCGCGGGGCTACACCTTC. Its protein product is CASSPSDSRGYTF.

This clone was observed a handful of times. The same CDR3 can be traced to other DNA sequences in this sample. The chain has TRBV18 and TRBJ1-5; a possible D gene is TRBD1 (6 bases). The CDR3 loop spans 13 amino acids. V was clipped by 3 bases and J by 4 bases, with 7 bases between them. CDR1 is KGHSH and CDR2 is LQKENI in the germline V gene. CDR3 coding DNA: TGTGCCAGCTCACCGGGACAAAATCAGCCCCAGCATTTT. Its protein product is CASSPGQNQPQHF.

A single count supports this clone. V usage is TRBV4-3 and J usage is TRBJ2-7; 9 bases are shared with TRBD1. J lost 3 bases, V lost 3 bases, and 6 bases had no gene match. Germline assignment: CDR1 LGHNA and CDR2 YSLEER. The CDR3 sequence is 15 residues long. CDR3 loop: CASSHFGGQGYEQYF. CDR3 coding DNA: TGCGCCAGCAGCCATTTTGGGGGACAGGGCTACGAGCAGTACTTC.

CDR3 loop: CSVEETGRKTQYF. In DNA form, the CDR3 reads TGCAGCGTTGAAGAGACGGGGAGGAAGACCCAGTACTTC. This sequence joins TRBV29-1 and TRBJ2-5, with a weak D call TRBD2 (6 bases). This CDR3 has 13 amino acids. Germline V gene lookup returns CDR1 SQVTM and CDR2 ANQGSEA. Deletions cut 0 bases from V and 6 bases from J, with 11 bases between.

This clone was detected once. This chain connects TRBV29-1 to TRBJ1-2; D is unresolved. Germline-derived CDR1 and CDR2 are SQVTM and ANQGSEA. This CDR3 has 12 amino acids. Trimming left V 4 bases short and J 3 bases short, with 9 bases between. The DNA for the CDR3 is TGCAGCGTTGCTAACAGCTACTATGGCTACACCTTC. Amino acid sequence: CSVANSYYGYTF.